The 8 T cell receptor beta chains in this list originate from one sample, sequenced in a study of beta chain features in type 1 diabetes. Every isolated RNA sample was fully reverse transcribed, so sequencing captured expressed TCRB transcripts. Generated by immunoSEQ multiplex PCR, the TCRdb table keeps only in-frame clones and is missing some. The sample lists about 350,000 clones, about 19% occurring once. Specimen: naive CD4+ T cells from blood. All receptors derive from a woman younger than 30 in good health.

The chain couples TRBV2 to TRBJ2-1; D is unresolved. V lost 11 bases and J 0 bases, leaving 14 bases between the germline ends. The CDR3 has 14 residues. Per the germline V gene, CDR1 is SNHLY and CDR2 is FYNNEI. In DNA form, the CDR3 reads TGTGCCTGCCGAGATATGAGCTCCTACAATGAGCAGTTCTTC. It codes for CACRDMSSYNEQFF. The full variable domain, rest sourced from reference TRBV2 and TRBJ2-1, is EPEVTQTPSHQVTQMGQEVILRCVPISNHLYFYWYRQILGQKVEFLVSFYNNEISEKSEIFDDQFSVERPDGSNFTLKIRSTKLEDSAMYFCACRDMSSYNEQFFGPGTRLTVL.

The genes are TRBV25-1 and TRBJ2-2, with a weak D call TRBD1 (5 bases). The V gene's germline CDR1 is MGHDK and CDR2 SYGVNS. V lost 3 bases and J 1 base, leaving 9 bases between the germline ends. This CDR3 has 15 amino acids. The CDR3 spells CASSEPDRNTGELFF. DNA of the CDR3: TGTGCCAGCAGTGAGCCAGACAGGAACACCGGGGAGCTGTTTTTT.

The chain recombines TRBV6-6 with TRBJ1-5, with D tentatively TRBD1 (5 bases). In germline, CDR1 is MNHNY, CDR2 SVGAGI (reference sequence). This CDR3 spans 14 amino acids. V lost 8 bases and J lost 3, with 14 bases in between. The CDR3 sequence is CASSRGSTNQPQHF. As DNA, the CDR3 is TGTGCCAGCTCCCGGGGGAGCACCAATCAGCCCCAGCATTTT.

In nucleotides, the CDR3 is TGTGCCACCAGAGGCGGGGTGGTAGGGGATACGCAGTATTTT. Translated, it gives CATRGGVVGDTQYF. This chain uses TRBV15 with TRBJ2-3; D possibly corresponds to TRBD2 (6 bases). Germline V gene sequence: CDR1 LNHNV, CDR2 YYDKDF (reference sequence). V dropped 6 bases and J dropped 6 bases, with 16 bases sitting between them. This CDR3 has 14 residues.

This clone occurred a few times. The V call is TRBV9, the J call TRBJ1-2; 9 positions match TRBD1. Germline lookup yields CDR1 SGDLS and CDR2 YYNGEE. V lost 3 bases and J lost 1; bases outside the gene matches: 7. The CDR3 runs 16 residues. The CDR3 protein is CASSAAGTGINYGYTF. CDR3 nucleotides: TGTGCCAGCAGCGCCGCCGGGACAGGGATTAACTATGGCTACACCTTC. The entire variable domain, with the rest obtained from reference TRBV9 and TRBJ1-2, is as follows: DSGVTQTPKHLITATGQRVTLRCSPRSGDLSVYWYQQSLDQGLQFLIQYYNGEERAKGNILERFSAQQFPDLHSELNLSSLELGDSALYFCASSAAGTGINYGYTFGSGTRLTVV.

This clone has just a few counts. The chain carries TRBV30 and TRBJ2-6, with D possibly being TRBD1 (5 bases). Between the trimmed V and J ends, which lost 2 bases and 0 bases, there was a span of 20 bases. CDR1 and CDR2 from the germline V gene are GTSNPN and SVGIG (reference sequence). CDR3 length: 19 amino acids. For the CDR3, the DNA is TGTGCCTGGAGTCGTATTAGGACACTGGGAAGCTCTGGGGCCAACGTCCTGACTTTC. Encoded protein: CAWSRIRTLGSSGANVLTF.

This clone was seen a handful of times. This specimen includes other DNA sequences encoding the same CDR3. The gene calls are TRBV5-1 and TRBJ2-1, with D unresolved. The CDR3 has 11 amino acids. Germline V lookup: CDR1 SGHRS, CDR2 YFSETQ. With 0 bases removed from V and 7 bases from J, the gap between germline ends came to 2 bases. CDR3 DNA sequence: TGCGCCAGCAGCTTGGCGAATGAGCAGTTCTTC. It specifies CASSLANEQFF.

The gene calls are TRBV30 and TRBJ1-2; no clear D. The V end lost 2 bases, the J end lost 4 bases, and 5 bases lay between the germline ends. Germline V gene data show CDR1 as GTSNPN and CDR2 as SVGIG (reference sequence). The CDR3 consists of 11 residues. CDR3 protein: CAWSYFYGYTF. CDR3 sequence (DNA): TGTGCCTGGAGTTATTTCTATGGCTACACCTTC.